These 23 T cell receptor beta chains originate from one sample sequenced in a study of technical replicates of blood from a handful of donors. Assay: immunoSEQ multiplex PCR; the TCRdb copy retains only in-frame clones and omits some. The profile shows roughly 74,000 clones, around nine tenths of them singletons. The sequencing input was T cells isolated from PBMCs. The source of these receptors is a human donor in good health.

This chain links TRBV7-8 with TRBJ2-2; D is possibly TRBD2 (7 bases). Germline CDR1 reads SGHVS; CDR2 reads FQNEAQ. Between the trimmed V and J ends, which lost 8 bases and 0 bases, there was a span of 13 bases. This CDR3 contains 15 residues. The CDR3 DNA follows: TGTGCCAGCGCCCGGGGGGCTTCGAACACCGGGGAGCTGTTTTTT. This sequence encodes CASARGASNTGELFF.

This rearrangement joins TRBV4-1 to TRBJ2-3; TRBD1 is a possible D gene (6 bases). V shed 0 bases and J shed 0 bases, with 10 bases lying between them. Germline V lookup: CDR1 MGHRA, CDR2 YSYEKL. This CDR3 is 16 amino acids long. CDR3 sequence reads: CASSQETGASTDTQYF. The CDR3 bases are TGCGCCAGCAGCCAAGAGACAGGAGCTAGCACAGATACGCAGTATTTT.

This chain links TRBV19 with TRBJ2-2; TRBD1 aligns across 7 bases. Trimming took 4 bases from V and 7 from J; bases not matched to a gene: 6. Germline V CDR1 and CDR2: LNHDA, SQIVND (reference sequence). The CDR3 extends over 14 amino acids. The CDR3 is CASSNRGGIGELFF. CDR3 sequence (DNA): TGTGCCAGTAGTAACCGAGGGGGCATCGGGGAGCTGTTTTTT.

The V call is TRBV19, the J call TRBJ2-3, with D unclear. Germline values: CDR1 LNHDA, CDR2 SQIVND (reference sequence). This CDR3 contains 13 residues. The ends were cut back, 4 bases at V and 1 base at J, with 6 bases in the middle. CDR3 sequence: CASSSVRTDTQYF. The CDR3, as DNA: TGTGCCAGTAGTAGCGTTCGCACAGATACGCAGTATTTT.

This clone was detected a few times. This chain uses TRBV5-1 with TRBJ1-3; TRBD1 agrees at 7 bases. Looked up from germline, CDR1 is SGHRS and CDR2 is YFSETQ. This CDR3 is 15 amino acids long. Trimming cost V 0 bases and J 4 bases; bases outside gene matches: 4. The chain's CDR3 is CASSLAETGGNTIYF. In nucleotides, the CDR3 is TGCGCCAGCAGCTTGGCTGAGACAGGGGGAAACACCATATATTTT.

V is TRBV21-1 and J is TRBJ1-5; TRBD1 is taken as the D call from the table, unchecked against the DNA. TRBV21-1 is assigned pseudogene status. The CDR3 has 15 residues. The DNA of the CDR3 is TGTGCCAGCAGCTGGACAGGGTCGTGCTATCAGCCCCAGCATTTT. Protein sequence: CASSWTGSCYQPQHF.

V and J are TRBV7-4 and TRBJ2-7, with D unclear. The germline gives CDR1 SGHVT, CDR2 SQSDAQ. The CDR3 runs to 13 residues. V lost 5 bases to trimming and J lost 3 bases, with 11 bases between them. The CDR3 sequence is CASSVPSSYEQYF. Here the CDR3 DNA reads TGTGCCAGCAGCGTACCGTCTAGCTACGAGCAGTACTTC.

The chain joins TRBV6-5 to TRBJ2-1, with 8 nucleotides matching TRBD2. This CDR3 comprises 13 residues. The V segment lost 5 bases and the J segment 9 bases; nucleotides outside the gene matches: 6. The germline V gene encodes CDR1 MNHEY and CDR2 SVGAGI. The CDR3 DNA follows: TGTGCCAGCAGTATCGGACTAGCCGTTGAGCAGTTCTTC. Translating gives CASSIGLAVEQFF.

The V gene is TRBV6-1, the J gene TRBJ2-7, with TRBD1 matching over 7 bases. V gave up 4 bases and J gave up 4 bases; unmatched junction bases: 4. This CDR3 is 13 amino acids long. CDR1 is MNHNS, CDR2 SASEGT, per germline. The CDR3 region is CASSVSGGYEQYF. CDR3 coding DNA: TGTGCCAGCAGTGTCTCAGGGGGTTACGAGCAGTACTTC.

The J gene is TRBJ2-1, the V gene TRBV12-1; the table's D call TRBD2 went unverified against the DNA. TRBV12-1 is listed as a pseudogene. The CDR3 runs 16 residues. The CDR3, as DNA: TGTGCCATCAAAACCGGGACTAGCGGGAGGTACAATGAGCAGTTCTTC. Amino acids: CAIKTGTSGRYNEQFF.

This chain connects TRBV15 to TRBJ2-1; perhaps TRBD1 as D (6 bases). The CDR3 runs to 14 residues. Germline CDR1 and CDR2: LNHNV and YYDKDF (reference sequence). Trimming removed 2 bases at V and 6 bases at J, with 11 bases between. The CDR3 sequence is CATSRLTGTNEQFF. In DNA form, the CDR3 reads TGTGCCACCAGCAGATTGACAGGCACCAATGAGCAGTTCTTC.

V and J are TRBV6-4 and TRBJ2-7; D unresolved. CDR1 and CDR2 (germline): MRHNA, SNTAGT. This CDR3 is 13 amino acids long. Trimming took off 4 bases at V and 3 bases at J, with 10 bases between the two ends. The CDR3 here is CASSGYLNYEQYF. The CDR3 nucleotides read TGTGCCAGCAGTGGTTACTTAAACTACGAGCAGTACTTC.

The genes are TRBV6-5 and TRBJ2-1; D is ambiguous. V lost 2 bases to trimming and J lost 3 bases, with 8 bases between them. The CDR3 length is 14 residues. CDR1 and CDR2 from the germline V gene are MNHEY and SVGAGI. CDR3 region: CASSYGPRYNEQFF. As DNA, the CDR3 is TGTGCCAGCAGTTACGGTCCGCGCTACAATGAGCAGTTCTTC.

The V gene is TRBV12-5, the J gene TRBJ2-2; 10 bases fit TRBD2. Germline lookup yields CDR1 LGHNT and CDR2 FRNRAP. J was trimmed by 4 bases and V by 5 bases; bases with no gene match: 1. The CDR3 runs to 14 residues. CDR3 amino acids: CASGSGRATGELFF. CDR3 coding DNA: TGTGCTAGTGGTAGCGGGAGGGCCACCGGGGAGCTGTTTTTT.

V usage is TRBV5-1 and J usage is TRBJ2-2; 11 nucleotides match TRBD1. Per germline, CDR1 SGHRS and CDR2 YFSETQ. The CDR3 has 14 amino acids. CDR3 amino acids: CATGTGGFGGELFF. CDR3 in DNA: TGCGCTACCGGGACAGGGGGTTTCGGCGGGGAGCTGTTTTTT.

The chain employs TRBV30 and TRBJ1-1; no clear D gene. V was clipped by 2 bases and J by 3 bases, with 13 bases between them. In germline, CDR1 is GTSNPN, CDR2 SVGIG (reference sequence). The CDR3 has 14 amino acids. This CDR3 reads CAWSPLRRDTEAFF. The DNA of the CDR3 is TGTGCCTGGAGTCCCCTCAGGAGGGACACTGAAGCTTTCTTT.

The chain joins TRBV7-6 to TRBJ2-1; TRBD2 matches 11 bases. This CDR3 spans 16 amino acids. Trimming cost V 5 bases and J 2 bases; bases outside gene matches: 5. Germline V gene sequence: CDR1 SGHVS, CDR2 FNYEAQ. In DNA, the CDR3 is TGTGCCAGCAGCCCCCGACTAGCGGGACCCTACAATGAGCAGTTCTTC. Protein product: CASSPRLAGPYNEQFF.

The chain employs TRBV7-2 and TRBJ2-3; TRBD2 matches 8 bases. Germline V CDR1 and CDR2: SGHTA, FQGNSA. The CDR3 loop spans 16 amino acids. V dropped 1 base and J dropped 5; count of bases not matched to a gene: 8. CDR3 protein: CASSLDSGLAGDTQYF. In nucleotides, the CDR3 is TGTGCCAGCAGCTTAGATAGCGGCCTAGCGGGAGATACGCAGTATTTT.

The rearrangement joins TRBV6-5 to TRBJ2-7; 7 bases map to TRBD2. The junction had 1 base not matched to a gene; V was cut back by 2 bases and J by 3 bases. Germline-derived CDR1 and CDR2 are MNHEY and SVGAGI. This CDR3 is 13 amino acids long. The CDR3 DNA is TGTGCCAGCAGTTACGGGACTAACTACGAGCAGTACTTC. Protein sequence: CASSYGTNYEQYF.

V is TRBV14 and J is TRBJ2-1; D call uncertain. The V gene's germline CDR1 is SGHDN and CDR2 FVKESK. The CDR3 sequence is 17 residues long. With 0 bases removed from V and 4 bases from J, the gap between germline ends came to 16 bases. The CDR3, as DNA: TGTGCCAGCAGCCAAGATCTCCGGATACTATCTTACAATGAGCAGTTCTTC. This gives the protein CASSQDLRILSYNEQFF.

The rearrangement uses TRBV2 and TRBJ2-1; TRBD2 agrees at 13 bases. The CDR3 is 14 residues long. CDR1 is SNHLY and CDR2 is FYNNEI in the germline V gene. Trimming took 10 bases from V and 5 from J; bases not matched to a gene: 5. The CDR3 reads CATMGLAGHNEQFF. In DNA form, the CDR3 reads TGTGCCACTATGGGACTAGCGGGACACAATGAGCAGTTCTTC.

This clone turned up a few times. This chain uses TRBV11-2 with TRBJ1-2; 7 bases are shared with TRBD1. From germline, CDR1 is SGHAT and CDR2 FQNNGV. The CDR3 is 12 amino acids. Trimming removed 4 bases from V and 5 bases from J; junction bases left unmatched: 1. The CDR3 protein is CASSSQGYGYTF. The CDR3 DNA reads as TGTGCCAGCAGCTCACAGGGGTATGGCTACACCTTC. Based on the CDR3 plus reference TRBV11-2 and TRBJ1-2, the full variable domain is EAGVAQSPRYKIIEKRQSVAFWCNPISGHATLYWYQQILGQGPKLLIQFQNNGVVDDSQLPKDRFSAERLKGVDSTLKIQPAKLEDSAVYLCASSSQGYGYTFGSGTRLTVV.

J is TRBJ1-3 and V is TRBV18, with a tentative D call TRBD1 (6 bases). Germline V gene lookup returns CDR1 KGHSH and CDR2 LQKENI. The CDR3 is 16 amino acids. With 4 bases removed from V and 0 bases from J, the gap between germline ends came to 13 bases. The CDR3 region is CASSLDSFTSGNTIYF. CDR3 DNA sequence: TGTGCCAGCTCACTGGACAGCTTCACCTCTGGAAACACCATATATTTT. The full variable domain, completed using reference TRBV18 and TRBJ1-3, is NAGVMQNPRHLVRRRGQEARLRCSPMKGHSHVYWYRQLPEEGLKFMVYLQKENIIDESGMPKERFSAEFPKEGPSILRIQQVVRGDSAAYFCASSLDSFTSGNTIYFGEGSWLTVV.